The source of this T cell receptor beta chain is a study of blood T cells in healthy people across ages. The CDR3 sequence is 12 residues long. V dropped 8 bases and J dropped 7; count of bases not matched to a gene: 7. Germline CDR1 DFQATT, CDR2 SNEGSKA (reference sequence). Alongside a J-beta primer mix, a sample-barcoded 5' primer served in a second PCR lasting about 7 to 12 cycles. Individual samples furnished no less than 2.5 million CDR3-containing paired-end reads apiece. TCRdb analysed the 5' RACE reads with MiXCR anew, one entry per CDR3 protein. The sample contains some 860,000 distinct CDR3 sequences, about 61% of which appear only once. Each donor gave 9 to 10 milliliters of peripheral blood. The authors extracted at least 5 micrograms of total RNA per sample.

The chain recombines TRBV20-1 with TRBJ2-7; TRBD1 matches 11 bases. The specimen was blood. The TCR sequence derives from a man aged 35-49 years in good health. CDR3 in DNA: TGCAGTTGGGACAGGGGGAAGGGGGAGCAGTACTTC. Protein: CSWDRGKGEQYF.